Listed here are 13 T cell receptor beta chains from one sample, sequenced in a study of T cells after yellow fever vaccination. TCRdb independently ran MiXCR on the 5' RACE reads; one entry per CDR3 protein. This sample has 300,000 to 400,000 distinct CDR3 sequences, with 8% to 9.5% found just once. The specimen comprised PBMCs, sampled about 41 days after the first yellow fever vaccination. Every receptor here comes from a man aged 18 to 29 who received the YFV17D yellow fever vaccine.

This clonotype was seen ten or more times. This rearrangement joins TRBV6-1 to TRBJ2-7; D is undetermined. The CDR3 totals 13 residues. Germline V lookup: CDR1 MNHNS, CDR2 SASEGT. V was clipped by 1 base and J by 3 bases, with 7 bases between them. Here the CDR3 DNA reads TGTGCCAGCAGTGAAGGAGACCTCTACGAGCAGTACTTC. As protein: CASSEGDLYEQYF.

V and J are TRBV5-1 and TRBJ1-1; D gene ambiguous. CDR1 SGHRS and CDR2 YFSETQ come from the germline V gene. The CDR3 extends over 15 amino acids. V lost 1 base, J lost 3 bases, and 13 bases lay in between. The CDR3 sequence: CASSLSGNWDTEAFF. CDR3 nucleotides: TGCGCCAGCAGCTTGTCCGGGAATTGGGACACTGAAGCTTTCTTT.

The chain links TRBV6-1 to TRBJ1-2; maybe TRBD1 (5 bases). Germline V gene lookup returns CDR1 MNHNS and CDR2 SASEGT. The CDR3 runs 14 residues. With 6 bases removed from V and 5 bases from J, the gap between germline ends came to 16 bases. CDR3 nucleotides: TGTGCCAGCAGCCACGGGGGAGGACCATATGGCTACACCTTC. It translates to CASSHGGGPYGYTF.

The CDR3 loop reads CASSLNSSSGNQQYF. The CDR3 DNA reads TGTGCCAGCAGCTTAAATTCCTCGTCGGGGAATCAGCAGTACTTC. The rearrangement links TRBV11-2 to TRBJ2-7; possibly TRBD2 for D (5 bases). This CDR3 comprises 15 residues. CDR1 SGHAT and CDR2 FQNNGV come from the germline V gene. Trimming took off 2 bases at V and 8 bases at J, with 19 bases between the two ends. Drawing the rest from reference TRBV11-2 and TRBJ2-7, the complete variable domain is EAGVAQSPRYKIIEKRQSVAFWCNPISGHATLYWYQQILGQGPKLLIQFQNNGVVDDSQLPKDRFSAERLKGVDSTLKIQPAKLEDSAVYLCASSLNSSSGNQQYFGPGTRLTVT.

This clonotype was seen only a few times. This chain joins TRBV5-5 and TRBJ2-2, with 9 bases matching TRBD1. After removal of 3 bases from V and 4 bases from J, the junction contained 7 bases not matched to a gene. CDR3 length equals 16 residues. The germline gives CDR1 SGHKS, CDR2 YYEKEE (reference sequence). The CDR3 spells CASSYYRGQSTGELFF. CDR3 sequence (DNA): TGTGCCAGCAGCTACTACAGGGGGCAGAGCACCGGGGAGCTGTTTTTT.

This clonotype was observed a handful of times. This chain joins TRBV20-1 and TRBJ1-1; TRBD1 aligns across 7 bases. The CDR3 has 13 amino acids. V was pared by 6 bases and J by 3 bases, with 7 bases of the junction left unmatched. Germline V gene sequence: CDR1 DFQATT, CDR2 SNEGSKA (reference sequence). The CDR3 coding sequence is TGCAGTGCGCCGATCCAGGGGGACACTGAAGCTTTCTTT. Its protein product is CSAPIQGDTEAFF.

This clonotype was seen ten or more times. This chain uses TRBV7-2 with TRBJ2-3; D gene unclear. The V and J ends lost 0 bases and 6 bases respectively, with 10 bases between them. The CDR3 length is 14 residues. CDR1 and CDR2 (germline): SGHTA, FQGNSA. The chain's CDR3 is CASSLATPKDTQYF. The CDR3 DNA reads TGTGCCAGCAGCTTAGCCACACCTAAGGATACGCAGTATTTT.

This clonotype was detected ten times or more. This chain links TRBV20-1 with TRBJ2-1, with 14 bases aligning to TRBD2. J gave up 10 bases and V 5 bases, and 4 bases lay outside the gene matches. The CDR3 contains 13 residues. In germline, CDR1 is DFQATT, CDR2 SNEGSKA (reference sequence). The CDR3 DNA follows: TGCAGTGCTCCCCGACTAGCGGGGGGGGAGCAGTTCTTC. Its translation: CSAPRLAGGEQFF.

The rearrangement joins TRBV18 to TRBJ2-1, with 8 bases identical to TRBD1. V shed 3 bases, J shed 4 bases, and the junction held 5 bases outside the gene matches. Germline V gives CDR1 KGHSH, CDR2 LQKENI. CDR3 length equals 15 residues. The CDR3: CASSPPGQDYNEQFF. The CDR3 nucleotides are TGTGCCAGCTCACCTCCGGGACAGGATTACAATGAGCAGTTCTTC.

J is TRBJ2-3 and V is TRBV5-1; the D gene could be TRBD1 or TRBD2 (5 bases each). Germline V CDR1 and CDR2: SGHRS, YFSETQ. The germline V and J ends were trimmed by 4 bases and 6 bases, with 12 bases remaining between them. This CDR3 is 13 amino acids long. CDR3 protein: CASSILGTDTQYF. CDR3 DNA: TGCGCCAGCAGCATCCTGGGGACCGATACGCAGTATTTT.

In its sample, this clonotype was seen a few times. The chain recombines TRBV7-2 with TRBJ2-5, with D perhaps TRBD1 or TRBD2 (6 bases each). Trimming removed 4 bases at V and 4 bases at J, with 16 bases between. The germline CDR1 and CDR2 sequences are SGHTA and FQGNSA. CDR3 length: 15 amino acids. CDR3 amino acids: CASSSRGGRGETQYF. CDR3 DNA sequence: TGTGCCAGCAGCTCCCGAGGGGGGCGAGGAGAGACCCAGTACTTC.

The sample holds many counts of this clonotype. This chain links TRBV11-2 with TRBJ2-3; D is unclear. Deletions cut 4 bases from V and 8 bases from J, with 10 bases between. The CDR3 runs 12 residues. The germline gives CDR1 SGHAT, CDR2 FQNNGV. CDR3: CASSSEWITQYF. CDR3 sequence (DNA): TGTGCCAGCAGCTCAGAATGGATTACGCAGTATTTT.

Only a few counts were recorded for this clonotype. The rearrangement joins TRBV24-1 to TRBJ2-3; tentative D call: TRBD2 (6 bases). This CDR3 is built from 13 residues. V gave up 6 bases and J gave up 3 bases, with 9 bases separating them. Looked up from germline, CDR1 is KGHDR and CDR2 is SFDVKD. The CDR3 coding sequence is TGTGCCACCAGTATTAGCGGAACAGATACGCAGTATTTT. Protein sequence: CATSISGTDTQYF.